These 18 T cell receptor beta chains were sequenced from one sample in a study of shared clonotypes between healthy human individuals. Generated by immunoSEQ multiplex PCR, the TCRdb table keeps only in-frame clones and is missing some. This table holds approximately 2,000,000 clones, about nine tenths found once. Material: naive CD4+ T cells from PBMCs. Described subset: CD45RA+ positively selected. Every receptor here comes from a man between 18 and 29 years old in good health. Some clones in this sample may be carry-over from other donors' samples.

This rearrangement joins TRBV7-9 to TRBJ1-1; D ambiguous. This CDR3 is 13 amino acids long. Trimming left V 5 bases short and J 3 bases short, with 10 bases between. Germline CDR1 is SEHNR and CDR2 is FQNEAQ (reference sequence). In nucleotides, the CDR3 is TGTGCCAGCAGCGATAATATGTACACTGAAGCTTTCTTT. Protein product: CASSDNMYTEAFF.

Here the CDR3 DNA reads TGTGCCAGCAGTTCGATGGGGGGGCAAAGTGGCTACACCTTC. The encoded protein is CASSSMGGQSGYTF. The rearrangement joins TRBV6-1 to TRBJ1-2, with TRBD1 as a possible D gene (6 bases). The CDR3 extends over 14 amino acids. V was cut by 5 bases and J by 7 bases, with 17 bases left in between. Per the germline V gene, CDR1 is MNHNS and CDR2 is SASEGT.

The genes are TRBV6-6 and TRBJ2-1; the match to TRBD2 covers 7 bases. The CDR3 extends over 11 amino acids. Trimming removed 7 bases from V and 11 bases from J; junction bases left unmatched: 5. Germline-derived CDR1 and CDR2 are MNHNY and SVGAGI (reference sequence). CDR3 DNA sequence: TGTGCCAGCACCAGGGAGGGTAAGCAGTTCTTC. Protein sequence: CASTREGKQFF.

The J gene is TRBJ1-2, the V gene TRBV18; D remains ambiguous. The CDR3 sequence is 14 residues long. Germline V gives CDR1 KGHSH, CDR2 LQKENI. The ends were cut back, 4 bases at V and 1 base at J, with 10 bases in the middle. For the CDR3, the DNA is TGTGCCAGCTCACTAACCACCCTTAACTATGGCTACACCTTC. Encoded protein: CASSLTTLNYGYTF.

V gene TRBV5-1 combines with J gene TRBJ2-3; the D is unclear. The ends were cut back, 3 bases at V and 3 bases at J, with 11 bases in the middle. This CDR3 has 14 amino acids. Looked up from germline, CDR1 is SGHRS and CDR2 is YFSETQ. CDR3 amino acids: CASSWIRGTDTQYF. The CDR3 region has the DNA TGCGCCAGCAGCTGGATTCGAGGTACAGATACGCAGTATTTT.

The chain has TRBV11-3 and TRBJ2-7; no clear D gene. Trimming shortened V by 0 bases and J by 7 bases, and 7 bases separated the two germline ends. CDR1 and CDR2 from the germline V gene are SGHNT and YENEEA. There are 12 residues in the CDR3. CDR3 sequence reads: CASSLDSTEQYF. The CDR3 coding sequence is TGTGCCAGCAGCTTAGACTCAACTGAGCAGTACTTC. The complete variable domain, with remaining parts taken from reference TRBV11-3 and TRBJ2-7, reads EAGVVQSPRYKIIEKKQPVAFWCNPISGHNTLYWYLQNLGQGPELLIRYENEEAVDDSQLPKDRFSAERLKGVDSTLKIQPAELGDSAVYLCASSLDSTEQYFGPGTRLTVT.

This clone appeared a single time. Other nucleotide sequences in the sample specify the same CDR3. This chain uses TRBV5-1 with TRBJ2-1; 10 positions agree with TRBD2. The CDR3 has 16 amino acids. The V gene end was trimmed by 2 bases and the J gene end by 2 bases; junction bases not matched to a gene: 4. Germline CDR1 and CDR2: SGHRS and YFSETQ. The CDR3 region has the DNA TGCGCCAGCAGCTTTGGGCTAGCGGGAGCCTACAATGAGCAGTTCTTC. Translation: CASSFGLAGAYNEQFF. Complete variable domain (other parts from reference TRBV5-1 and TRBJ2-1): KAGVTQTPRYLIKTRGQQVTLSCSPISGHRSVSWYQQTPGQGLQFLFEYFSETQRNKGNFPGRFSGRQFSNSRSEMNVSTLELGDSALYLCASSFGLAGAYNEQFFGPGTRLTVL.

This clone has only one observation. The chain has TRBV5-1 and TRBJ1-1; the D gene is possibly TRBD1 (6 bases). The germline V gene has CDR1 SGHRS and CDR2 YFSETQ. This CDR3 has 16 amino acids. Trimming pared 4 bases from V and 5 bases from J, leaving 21 bases between. CDR3 in DNA: TGCGCCAGCAGCACCGACCCTGCAGGGGCCGGAACTGAAGCTTTCTTT. Its protein is CASSTDPAGAGTEAFF.

This clone was counted between two and nine times. The J gene is TRBJ2-7, the V gene TRBV2; 7 nucleotides agree with TRBD2. The junction had 3 bases not matched to a gene; V was cut back by 7 bases and J by 0 bases. The CDR3 is made up of 13 amino acids. Germline CDR1 reads SNHLY; CDR2 reads FYNNEI. The CDR3 DNA reads as TGTGCCAGCAACCGGGACTACTCCTACGAGCAGTACTTC. Protein product: CASNRDYSYEQYF.

The rearrangement links TRBV27 to TRBJ2-7, with D perhaps TRBD1 (5 bases). V lost 5 bases and J 2 bases, leaving 16 bases between the germline ends. The CDR3 has 15 amino acids. Germline V gene data show CDR1 as MNHEY and CDR2 as SMNVEV (reference sequence). Here the CDR3 reads CASSSRTPRTYEQYF. The CDR3 DNA reads TGTGCCAGCAGTAGCCGGACACCCCGGACCTACGAGCAGTACTTC.

This rearrangement joins TRBV9 to TRBJ1-1; D unclear. This CDR3 comprises 16 residues. Deletions cut 0 bases from V and 0 bases from J, with 12 bases between. In germline, CDR1 is SGDLS, CDR2 YYNGEE. The CDR3 nucleotides are TGTGCCAGCAGCGTAGTGCCAGTGGGTTTGAACACTGAAGCTTTCTTT. It translates to CASSVVPVGLNTEAFF.

This chain links TRBV10-1 with TRBJ2-3; 9 nucleotides line up with TRBD2. Germline V gene sequence: CDR1 WNHNN, CDR2 SYGVQD (reference sequence). This CDR3 is built from 14 residues. The ends lost 5 bases at V and 5 bases at J; junction bases unmatched: 5. The CDR3 nucleotides read TGCGCCAGCAGTCCAGCGGGAGGTGGAGATACGCAGTATTTT. Translation gives CASSPAGGGDTQYF.

The chain employs TRBV7-6 and TRBJ2-7, with D possibly being TRBD1 (6 bases). Germline loops: CDR1 SGHVS, CDR2 FNYEAQ. Trimming stripped 3 bases from V and 3 bases from J, with 15 bases between. The CDR3 totals 15 residues. DNA of the CDR3: TGTGCCAGCAGCTTCCAAGGACAGCCAGGCTACGAGCAGTACTTC. Translating it yields CASSFQGQPGYEQYF.

The chain combines TRBV5-1 with TRBJ2-1; possible D gene TRBD2, 5 bases. Germline V gives CDR1 SGHRS, CDR2 YFSETQ. The V end was cut by 0 bases, the J end by 9 bases, with 19 bases between. There are 16 residues in the CDR3. CDR3: CASSLESRLAGGEQFF. The CDR3 DNA reads as TGCGCCAGCAGCTTGGAGTCGCGGCTAGCTGGCGGTGAGCAGTTCTTC.

V gene TRBV19 combines with J gene TRBJ1-2; 8 bases align to TRBD1. Trimming cost V 3 bases and J 1 base; bases outside gene matches: 13. Germline V gene lookup returns CDR1 LNHDA and CDR2 SQIVND (reference sequence). This CDR3 is 18 amino acids long. DNA for the CDR3: TGTGCCAGTAGTATGTTTCTCTTGACAGGGGATTTTAACTATGGCTACACCTTC. As protein: CASSMFLLTGDFNYGYTF.

As for this clone: This specimen includes other DNA sequences encoding the same CDR3. V gene TRBV28 combines with J gene TRBJ2-5; tentatively, D is TRBD1 (5 bases). CDR1 is MDHEN and CDR2 is SYDVKM in the germline V gene. V was pared by 3 bases and J by 0 bases, with 5 bases between. CDR3 length equals 13 residues. The CDR3 spells CASSLTDQETQYF. The CDR3 bases are TGTGCCAGCAGTTTGACAGACCAAGAGACCCAGTACTTC.

V usage is TRBV11-2 and J usage is TRBJ2-7; D is tentatively TRBD1 or TRBD2 (6 bases each). This CDR3 is built from 15 residues. The V end was cut by 3 bases, the J end by 1 base, with 13 bases between. Germline CDR1 reads SGHAT; CDR2 reads FQNNGV. The CDR3 here is CASSFGGQWSYEQYF. The CDR3 DNA follows: TGTGCCAGCAGCTTTGGGGGGCAATGGTCCTACGAGCAGTACTTC.

The gene calls are TRBV18 and TRBJ1-5, with D hard to call. The germline V gene encodes CDR1 KGHSH and CDR2 LQKENI. The CDR3 is 13 amino acids. Trimming removed 6 bases at V and 5 bases at J, with 11 bases between. CDR3 residues: CASSRNPDQPQHF. CDR3 coding DNA: TGTGCCAGCTCCCGAAACCCGGATCAGCCCCAGCATTTT.